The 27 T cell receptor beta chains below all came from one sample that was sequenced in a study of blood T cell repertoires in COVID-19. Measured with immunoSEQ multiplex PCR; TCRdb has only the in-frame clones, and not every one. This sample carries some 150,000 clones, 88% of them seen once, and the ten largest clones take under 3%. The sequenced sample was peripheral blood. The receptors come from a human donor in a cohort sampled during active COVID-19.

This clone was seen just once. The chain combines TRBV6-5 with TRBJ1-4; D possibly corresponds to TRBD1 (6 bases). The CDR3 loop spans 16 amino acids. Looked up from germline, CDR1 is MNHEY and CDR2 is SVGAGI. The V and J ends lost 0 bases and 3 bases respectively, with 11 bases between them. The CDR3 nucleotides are TGTGCCAGCAGTTACTCGTGGGGGCGACCTAATGAAAAACTGTTTTTT. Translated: CASSYSWGRPNEKLFF.

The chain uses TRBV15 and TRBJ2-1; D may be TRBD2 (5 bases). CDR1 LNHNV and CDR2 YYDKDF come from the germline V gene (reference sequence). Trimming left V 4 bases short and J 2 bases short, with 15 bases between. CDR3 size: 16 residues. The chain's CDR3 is CATSKSGQKTYNEQFF. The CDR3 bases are TGTGCCACCAGCAAGAGCGGCCAGAAAACCTACAATGAGCAGTTCTTC.

The CDR3 DNA reads as TGCGCCAGCAGCTTGGCAGGGATCACCTCCTACGAGCAGTACTTC. The encoded protein is CASSLAGITSYEQYF. V usage is TRBV5-1 and J usage is TRBJ2-7, with D maybe TRBD1 (5 bases). This CDR3 spans 15 amino acids. The germline V and J ends were trimmed by 0 bases and 0 bases, with 10 bases remaining between them. Per germline, CDR1 SGHRS and CDR2 YFSETQ.

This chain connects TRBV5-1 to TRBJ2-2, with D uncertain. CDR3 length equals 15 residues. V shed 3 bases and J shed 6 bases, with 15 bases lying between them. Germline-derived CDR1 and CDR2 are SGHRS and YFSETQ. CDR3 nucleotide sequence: TGCGCCAGCAGCTGGTCGCGAGACAACCCCGGGGAGCTGTTTTTT. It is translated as CASSWSRDNPGELFF.

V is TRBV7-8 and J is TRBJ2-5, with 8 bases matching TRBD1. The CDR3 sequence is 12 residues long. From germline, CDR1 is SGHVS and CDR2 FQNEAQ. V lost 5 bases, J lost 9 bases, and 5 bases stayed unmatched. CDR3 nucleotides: TGTGCCAGCAGCCCGACAGGGGAGTCCCAGTACTTC. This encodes CASSPTGESQYF.

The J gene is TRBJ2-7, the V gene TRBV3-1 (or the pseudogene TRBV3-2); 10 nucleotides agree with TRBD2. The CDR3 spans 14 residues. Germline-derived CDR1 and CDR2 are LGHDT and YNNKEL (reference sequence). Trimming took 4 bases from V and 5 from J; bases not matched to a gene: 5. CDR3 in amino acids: CASSPSGGNDEQYF. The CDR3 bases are TGTGCCAGCAGCCCTAGCGGGGGCAACGACGAGCAGTACTTC.

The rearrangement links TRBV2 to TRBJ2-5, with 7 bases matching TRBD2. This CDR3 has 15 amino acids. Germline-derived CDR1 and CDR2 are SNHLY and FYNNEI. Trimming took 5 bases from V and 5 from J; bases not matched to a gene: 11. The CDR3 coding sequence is TGTGCCAGCAGTCCCCGTACGACTAGCCGGGAGACCCAGTACTTC. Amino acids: CASSPRTTSRETQYF. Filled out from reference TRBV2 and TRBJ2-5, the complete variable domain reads EPEVTQTPSHQVTQMGQEVILRCVPISNHLYFYWYRQILGQKVEFLVSFYNNEISEKSEIFDDQFSVERPDGSNFTLKIRSTKLEDSAMYFCASSPRTTSRETQYFGPGTRLLVL.

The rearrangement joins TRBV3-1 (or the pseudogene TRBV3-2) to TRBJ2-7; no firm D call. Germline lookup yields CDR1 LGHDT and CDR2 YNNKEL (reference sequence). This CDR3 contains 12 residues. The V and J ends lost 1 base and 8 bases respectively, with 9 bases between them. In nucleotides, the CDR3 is TGTGCCAGCAGCCAAGGCGCTATTAAGCAGTACTTC. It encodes CASSQGAIKQYF.

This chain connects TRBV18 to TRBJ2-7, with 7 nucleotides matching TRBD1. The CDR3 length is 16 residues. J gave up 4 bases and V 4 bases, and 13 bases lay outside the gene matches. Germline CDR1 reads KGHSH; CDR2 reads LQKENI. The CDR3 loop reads CASSLGTVRRSYEQYF. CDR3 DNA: TGTGCCAGCTCACTTGGGACAGTACGAAGGTCGTACGAGCAGTACTTC.

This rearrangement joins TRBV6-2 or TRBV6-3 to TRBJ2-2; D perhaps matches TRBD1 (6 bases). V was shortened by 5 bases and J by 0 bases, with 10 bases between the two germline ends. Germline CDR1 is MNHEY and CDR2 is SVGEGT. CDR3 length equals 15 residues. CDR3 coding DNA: TGTGCCAGCAGTCGTGGGACAACGAACACCGGGGAGCTGTTTTTT. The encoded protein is CASSRGTTNTGELFF.

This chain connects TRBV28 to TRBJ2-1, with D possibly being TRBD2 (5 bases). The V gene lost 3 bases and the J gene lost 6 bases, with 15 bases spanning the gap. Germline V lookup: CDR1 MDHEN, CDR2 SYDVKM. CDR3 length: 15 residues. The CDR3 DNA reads TGTGCCAGCAGTTTTGACCAACGAGCGGCCAATGAGCAGTTCTTC. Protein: CASSFDQRAANEQFF.

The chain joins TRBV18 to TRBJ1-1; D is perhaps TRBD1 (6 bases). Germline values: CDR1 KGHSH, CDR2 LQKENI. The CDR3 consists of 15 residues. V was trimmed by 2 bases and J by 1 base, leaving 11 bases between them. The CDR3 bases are TGTGCCAGCTCACCAGCCGGCAGGGGGAACACTGAAGCTTTCTTT. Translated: CASSPAGRGNTEAFF. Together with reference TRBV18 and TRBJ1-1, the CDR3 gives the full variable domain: NAGVMQNPRHLVRRRGQEARLRCSPMKGHSHVYWYRQLPEEGLKFMVYLQKENIIDESGMPKERFSAEFPKEGPSILRIQQVVRGDSAAYFCASSPAGRGNTEAFFGQGTRLTVV.

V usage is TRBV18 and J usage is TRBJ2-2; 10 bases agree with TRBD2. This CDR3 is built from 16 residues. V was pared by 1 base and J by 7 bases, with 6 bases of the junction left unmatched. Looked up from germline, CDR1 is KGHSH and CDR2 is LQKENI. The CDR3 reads CASSPRLAGAGGELFF. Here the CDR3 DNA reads TGTGCCAGCTCACCACGGCTAGCGGGAGCCGGCGGGGAGCTGTTTTTT.

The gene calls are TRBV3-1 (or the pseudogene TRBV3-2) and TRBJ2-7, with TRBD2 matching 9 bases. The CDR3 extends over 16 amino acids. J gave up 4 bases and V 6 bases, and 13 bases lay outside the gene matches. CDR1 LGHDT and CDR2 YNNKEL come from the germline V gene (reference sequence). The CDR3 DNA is TGTGCCAGCAGTTACCTCCCCGGACTAGCGTCTTACGAGCAGTACTTC. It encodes CASSYLPGLASYEQYF.

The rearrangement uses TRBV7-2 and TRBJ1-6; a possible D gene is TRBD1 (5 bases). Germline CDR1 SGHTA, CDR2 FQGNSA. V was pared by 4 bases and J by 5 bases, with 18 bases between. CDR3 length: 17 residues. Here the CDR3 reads CASSSREGSGNNSPLHF. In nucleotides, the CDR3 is TGTGCCAGCAGCTCAAGGGAGGGGTCGGGGAATAATTCACCCCTCCACTTT.

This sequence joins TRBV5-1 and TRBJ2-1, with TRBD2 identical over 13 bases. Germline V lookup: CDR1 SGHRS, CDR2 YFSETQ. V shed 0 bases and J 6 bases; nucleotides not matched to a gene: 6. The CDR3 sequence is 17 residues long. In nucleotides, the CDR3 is TGCGCCAGCAGCTTGGAGCATACTAGCGGGAGGGCCAATGAGCAGTTCTTC. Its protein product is CASSLEHTSGRANEQFF.

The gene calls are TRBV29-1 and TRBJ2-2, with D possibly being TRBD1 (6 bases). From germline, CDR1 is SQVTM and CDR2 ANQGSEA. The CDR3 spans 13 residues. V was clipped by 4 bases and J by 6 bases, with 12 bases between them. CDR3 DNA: TGCAGCGTTGCCTCGGACAGTCCCGGGGAGCTGTTTTTT. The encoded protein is CSVASDSPGELFF.

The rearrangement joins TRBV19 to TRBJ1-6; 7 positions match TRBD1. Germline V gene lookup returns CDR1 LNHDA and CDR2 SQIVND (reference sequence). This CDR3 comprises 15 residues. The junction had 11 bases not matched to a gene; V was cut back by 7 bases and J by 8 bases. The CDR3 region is CASTPRRGFDSPLHF. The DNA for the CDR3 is TGTGCCAGTACCCCCCGCAGGGGGTTTGATTCACCCCTCCACTTT.

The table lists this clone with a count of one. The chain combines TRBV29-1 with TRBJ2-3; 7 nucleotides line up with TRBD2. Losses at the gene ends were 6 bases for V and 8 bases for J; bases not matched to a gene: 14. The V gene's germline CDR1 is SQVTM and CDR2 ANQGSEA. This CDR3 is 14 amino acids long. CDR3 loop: CSVRTWDYRSTQYF. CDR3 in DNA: TGCAGCGTGCGCACGTGGGACTACCGATCTACGCAGTATTTT.

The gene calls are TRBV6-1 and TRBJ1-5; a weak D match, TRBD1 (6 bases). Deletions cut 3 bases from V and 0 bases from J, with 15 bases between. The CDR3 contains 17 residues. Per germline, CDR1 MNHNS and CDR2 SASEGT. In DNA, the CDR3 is TGTGCCAGCAGTGATCCGGGGAAGGGGGTTAGCAATCAGCCCCAGCATTTT. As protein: CASSDPGKGVSNQPQHF.

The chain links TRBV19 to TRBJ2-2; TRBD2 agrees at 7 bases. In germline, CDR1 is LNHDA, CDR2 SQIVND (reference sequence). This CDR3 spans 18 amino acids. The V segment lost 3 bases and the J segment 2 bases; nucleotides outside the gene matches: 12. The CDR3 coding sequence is TGTGCCAGTAGTATGGCTTTTCCGGGACTACACAACACCGGGGAGCTGTTTTTT. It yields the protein CASSMAFPGLHNTGELFF.

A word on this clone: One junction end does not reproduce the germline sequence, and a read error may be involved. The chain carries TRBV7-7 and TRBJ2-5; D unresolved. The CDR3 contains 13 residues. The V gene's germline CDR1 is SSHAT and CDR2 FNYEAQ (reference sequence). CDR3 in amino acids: CASSLAGSETQYF. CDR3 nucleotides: TGTGCTAGCAGCTTGGCTGGCTCGGAGACCCAGTACTTC.

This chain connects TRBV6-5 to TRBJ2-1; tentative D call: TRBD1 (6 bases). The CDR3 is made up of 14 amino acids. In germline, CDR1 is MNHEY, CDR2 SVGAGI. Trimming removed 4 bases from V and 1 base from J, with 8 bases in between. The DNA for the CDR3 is TGTGCCAGCAGTTTACAGGGATCCTACAATGAGCAGTTCTTC. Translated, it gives CASSLQGSYNEQFF.

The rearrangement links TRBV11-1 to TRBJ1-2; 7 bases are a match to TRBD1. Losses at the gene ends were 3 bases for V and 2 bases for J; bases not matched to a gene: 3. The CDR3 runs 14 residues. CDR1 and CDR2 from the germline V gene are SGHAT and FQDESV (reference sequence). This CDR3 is CASSFTGANYGYTF. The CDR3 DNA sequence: TGTGCCAGCAGCTTCACAGGGGCCAACTATGGCTACACCTTC.

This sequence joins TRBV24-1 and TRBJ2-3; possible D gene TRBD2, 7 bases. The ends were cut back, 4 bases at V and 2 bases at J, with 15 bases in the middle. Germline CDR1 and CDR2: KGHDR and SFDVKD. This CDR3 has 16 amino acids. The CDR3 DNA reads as TGTGCCACCAGTGACCCGCGGGGGCCCGCCACAGATACGCAGTATTTT. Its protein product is CATSDPRGPATDTQYF.

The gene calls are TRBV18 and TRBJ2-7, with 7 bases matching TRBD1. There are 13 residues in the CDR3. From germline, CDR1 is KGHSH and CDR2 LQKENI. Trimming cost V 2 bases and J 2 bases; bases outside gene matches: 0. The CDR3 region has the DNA TGTGCCAGCTCACCAGGGACAGCCTACGAGCAGTACTTC. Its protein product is CASSPGTAYEQYF.

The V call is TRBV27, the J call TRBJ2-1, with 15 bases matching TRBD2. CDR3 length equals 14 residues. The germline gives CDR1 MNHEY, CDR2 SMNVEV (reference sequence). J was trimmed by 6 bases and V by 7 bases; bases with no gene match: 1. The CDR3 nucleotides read TGTGCCAGCACGGGACTAGCGGGAGGCAATGAGCAGTTCTTC. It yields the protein CASTGLAGGNEQFF.